This T cell receptor beta chain was obtained from a study of PD-L1 blockade in urothelial cancer. Study in general: From about 2014, patients received atezolizumab, given as 1,200 mg intravenously every 3 weeks. Blood analysis was done at 3 weeks (second dose) and 6 weeks after treatment began. Blood samples contained a median about 150,000 T cells. Of prior chemotherapy regimens, patients had received between 0 and 3.

Documented time point: pretreatment peripheral blood. There are 15 residues in the CDR3. Germline CDR1 is SGHAT and CDR2 is FQNNGV. Trimming shortened V by 0 bases and J by 1 base, and 9 bases separated the two germline ends. Generated by immunoSEQ multiplex PCR, the TCRdb table keeps only in-frame clones and is missing some. The table has tens of thousands of clones, approximately 83% seen once; the top ten hold about 15%. The clonotype comes from a man in his fifties or sixties with urothelial cancer. This rearrangement joins TRBV11-2 to TRBJ1-1, with D maybe TRBD1 (5 bases). Source: PBMCs, taken around atezolizumab (anti-PD-L1) treatment. CDR3 bases: TGTGCCAGCAGCTTAGAGGTGGGGCGGAACACTGAAGCTTTCTTT. Its translation: CASSLEVGRNTEAFF.